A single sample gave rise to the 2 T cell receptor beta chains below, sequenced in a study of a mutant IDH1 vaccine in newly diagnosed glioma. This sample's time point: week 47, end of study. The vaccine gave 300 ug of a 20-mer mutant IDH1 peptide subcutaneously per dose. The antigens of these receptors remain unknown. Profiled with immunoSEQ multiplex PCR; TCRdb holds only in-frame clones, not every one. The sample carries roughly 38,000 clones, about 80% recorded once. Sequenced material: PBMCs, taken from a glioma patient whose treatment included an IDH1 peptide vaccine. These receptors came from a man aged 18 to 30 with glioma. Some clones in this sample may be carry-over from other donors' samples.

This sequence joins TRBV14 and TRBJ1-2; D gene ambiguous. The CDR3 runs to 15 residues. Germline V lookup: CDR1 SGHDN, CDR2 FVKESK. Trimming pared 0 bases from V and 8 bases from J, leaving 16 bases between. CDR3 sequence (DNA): TGTGCCAGCAGCCAAGAGCCCCACCGAATCCGGGGCTACACCTTC. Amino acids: CASSQEPHRIRGYTF.

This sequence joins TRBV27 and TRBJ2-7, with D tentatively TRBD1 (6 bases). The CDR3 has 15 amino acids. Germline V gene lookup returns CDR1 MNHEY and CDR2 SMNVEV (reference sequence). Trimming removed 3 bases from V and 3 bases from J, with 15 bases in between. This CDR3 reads CASSFGGAPFYEQYF. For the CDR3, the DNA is TGTGCCAGCAGTTTTGGGGGCGCTCCTTTCTACGAGCAGTACTTC.